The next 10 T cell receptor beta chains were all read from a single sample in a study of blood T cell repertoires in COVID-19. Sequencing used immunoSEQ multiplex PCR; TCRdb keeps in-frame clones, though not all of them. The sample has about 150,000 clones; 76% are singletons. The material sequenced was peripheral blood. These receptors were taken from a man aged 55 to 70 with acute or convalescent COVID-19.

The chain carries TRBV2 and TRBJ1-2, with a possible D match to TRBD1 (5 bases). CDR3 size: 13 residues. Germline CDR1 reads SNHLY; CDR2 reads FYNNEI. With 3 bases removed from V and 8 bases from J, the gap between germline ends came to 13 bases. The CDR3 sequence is CASSDPRKGGYTF. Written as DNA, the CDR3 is TGTGCCAGCAGTGACCCCCGAAAGGGGGGCTACACCTTC.

The CDR3 DNA sequence: TGTGCCAGTAGTCTACAGGCCTCCTACGAGCAGTACTTC. Its translation: CASSLQASYEQYF. This chain joins TRBV19 and TRBJ2-7; D perhaps matches TRBD1 (5 bases). CDR1 and CDR2 from the germline V gene are LNHDA and SQIVND (reference sequence). V was trimmed by 5 bases and J by 0 bases, leaving 8 bases between them. The CDR3 has 13 amino acids.

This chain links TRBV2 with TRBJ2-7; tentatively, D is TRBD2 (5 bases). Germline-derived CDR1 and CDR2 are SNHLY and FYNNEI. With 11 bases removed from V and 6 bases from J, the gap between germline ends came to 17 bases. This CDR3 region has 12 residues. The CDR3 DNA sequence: TGTGCCCGCGATCTCGGTGGGAGCGAGCAGTACTTC. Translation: CARDLGGSEQYF.

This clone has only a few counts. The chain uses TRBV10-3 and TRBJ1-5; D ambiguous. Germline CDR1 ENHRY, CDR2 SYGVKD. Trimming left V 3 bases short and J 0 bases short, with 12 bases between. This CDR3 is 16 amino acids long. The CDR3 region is CAISDSGEYSNQPQHF. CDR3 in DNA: TGTGCCATCAGTGATTCTGGAGAATATAGCAATCAGCCCCAGCATTTT.

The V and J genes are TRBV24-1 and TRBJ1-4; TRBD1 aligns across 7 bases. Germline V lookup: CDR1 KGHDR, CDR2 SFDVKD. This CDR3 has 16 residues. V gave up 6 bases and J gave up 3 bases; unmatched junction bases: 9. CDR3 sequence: CATSLGGTEANEKLFF. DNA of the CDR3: TGTGCCACCAGTTTGGGCGGGACAGAAGCTAATGAAAAACTGTTTTTT.

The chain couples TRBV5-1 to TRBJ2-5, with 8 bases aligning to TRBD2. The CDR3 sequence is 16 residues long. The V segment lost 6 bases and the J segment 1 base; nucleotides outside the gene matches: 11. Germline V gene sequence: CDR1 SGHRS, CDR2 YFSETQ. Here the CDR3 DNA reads TGCGCCAGCACCTCCGGGGCGGGAGGCCTCCAAGAGACCCAGTACTTC. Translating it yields CASTSGAGGLQETQYF.

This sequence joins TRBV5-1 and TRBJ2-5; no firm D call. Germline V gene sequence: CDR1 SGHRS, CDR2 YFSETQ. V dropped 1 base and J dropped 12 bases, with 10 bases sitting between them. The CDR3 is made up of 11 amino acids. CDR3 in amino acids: CASSLSPGKYF. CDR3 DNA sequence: TGCGCCAGCAGCTTGTCCCCAGGTAAGTACTTC.

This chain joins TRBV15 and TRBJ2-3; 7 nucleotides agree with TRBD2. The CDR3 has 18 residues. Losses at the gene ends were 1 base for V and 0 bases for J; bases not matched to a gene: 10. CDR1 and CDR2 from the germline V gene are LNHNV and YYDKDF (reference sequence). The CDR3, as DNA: TGTGCCACCAGCAGAGGGGGATACGGGAGGACCAGCACAGATACGCAGTATTTT. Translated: CATSRGGYGRTSTDTQYF.

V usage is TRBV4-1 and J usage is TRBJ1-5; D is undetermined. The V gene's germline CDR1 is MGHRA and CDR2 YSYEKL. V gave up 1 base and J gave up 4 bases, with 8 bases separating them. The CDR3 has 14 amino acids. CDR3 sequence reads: CASSQGGRNQPQHF. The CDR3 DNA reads TGCGCCAGCAGCCAAGGAGGGAGAAATCAGCCCCAGCATTTT.

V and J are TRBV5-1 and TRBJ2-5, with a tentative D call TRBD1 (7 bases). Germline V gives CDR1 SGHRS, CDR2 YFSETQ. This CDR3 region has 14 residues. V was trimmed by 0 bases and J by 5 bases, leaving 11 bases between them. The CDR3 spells CASSLVPGGETQYF. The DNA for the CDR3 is TGCGCCAGCAGCTTGGTCCCAGGGGGGGAGACCCAGTACTTC.